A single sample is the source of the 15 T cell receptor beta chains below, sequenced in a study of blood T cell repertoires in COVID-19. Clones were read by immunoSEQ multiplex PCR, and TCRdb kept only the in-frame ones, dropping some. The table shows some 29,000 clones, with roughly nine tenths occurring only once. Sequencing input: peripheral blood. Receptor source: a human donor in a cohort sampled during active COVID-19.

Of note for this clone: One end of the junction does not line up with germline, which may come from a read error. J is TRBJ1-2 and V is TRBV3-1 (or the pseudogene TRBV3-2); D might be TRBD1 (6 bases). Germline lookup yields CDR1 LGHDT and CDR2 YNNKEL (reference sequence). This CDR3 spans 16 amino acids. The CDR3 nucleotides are TGTGCCAGCAGCCCTTCCTGGACAGTACCTAATTATGGCTACACCTTC. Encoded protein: CASSPSWTVPNYGYTF.

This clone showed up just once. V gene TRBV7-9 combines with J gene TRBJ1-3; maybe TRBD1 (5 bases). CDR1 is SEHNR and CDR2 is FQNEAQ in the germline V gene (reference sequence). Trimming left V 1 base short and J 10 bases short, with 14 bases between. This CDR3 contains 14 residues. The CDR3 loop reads CASSLGRAGGTIYF. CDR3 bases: TGTGCCAGCAGCTTAGGACGCGCTGGGGGGACCATATATTTT.

The DNA of the CDR3 is TGTGCCACCAGCAGACAGCAAGAGACCCAGTACTTC. Translated, it gives CATSRQQETQYF. The rearrangement links TRBV15 to TRBJ2-5, with D unclear. This CDR3 contains 12 residues. Per germline, CDR1 LNHNV and CDR2 YYDKDF (reference sequence). V lost 2 bases, J lost 2 bases, and 3 bases lay in between.

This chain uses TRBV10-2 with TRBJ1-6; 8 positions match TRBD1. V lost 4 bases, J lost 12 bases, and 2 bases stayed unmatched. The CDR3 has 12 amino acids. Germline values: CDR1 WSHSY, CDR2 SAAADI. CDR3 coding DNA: TGCGCCAGCAGTGCAGGACAGGGACCCCTCCACTTT. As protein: CASSAGQGPLHF.

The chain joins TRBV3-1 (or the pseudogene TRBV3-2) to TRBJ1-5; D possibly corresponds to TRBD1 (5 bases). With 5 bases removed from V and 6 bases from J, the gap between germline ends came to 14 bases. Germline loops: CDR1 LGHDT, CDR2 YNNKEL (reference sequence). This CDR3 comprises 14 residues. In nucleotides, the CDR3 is TGTGCCAGCAGCGCCGGGGGGGGTGGTCAGCCCCAGCATTTT. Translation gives CASSAGGGGQPQHF.

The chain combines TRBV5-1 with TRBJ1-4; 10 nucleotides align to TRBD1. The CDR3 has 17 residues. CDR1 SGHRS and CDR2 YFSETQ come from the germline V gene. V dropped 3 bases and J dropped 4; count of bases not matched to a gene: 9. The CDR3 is CASSSQTGGGINEKLFF. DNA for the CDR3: TGCGCCAGCAGCTCCCAGACAGGGGGCGGAATTAATGAAAAACTGTTTTTT.

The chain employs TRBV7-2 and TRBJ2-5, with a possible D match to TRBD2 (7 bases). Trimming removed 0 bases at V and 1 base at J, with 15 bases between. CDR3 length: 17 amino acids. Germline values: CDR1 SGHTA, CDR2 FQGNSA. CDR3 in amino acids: CASSLALWGGAQETQYF. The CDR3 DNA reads TGTGCCAGCAGCTTAGCGCTTTGGGGGGGGGCCCAAGAGACCCAGTACTTC.

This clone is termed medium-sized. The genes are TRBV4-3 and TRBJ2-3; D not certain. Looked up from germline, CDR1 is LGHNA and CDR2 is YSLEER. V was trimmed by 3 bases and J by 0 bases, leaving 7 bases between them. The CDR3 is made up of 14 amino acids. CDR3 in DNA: TGCGCCAGCAGCCAGCGCCCCAGCACAGATACGCAGTATTTT. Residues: CASSQRPSTDTQYF.

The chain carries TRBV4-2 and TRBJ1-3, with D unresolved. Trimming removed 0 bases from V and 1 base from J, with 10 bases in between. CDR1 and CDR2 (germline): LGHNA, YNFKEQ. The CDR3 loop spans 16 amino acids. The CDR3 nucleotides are TGTGCCAGCAGCCAAGATGAGCTAAGTTCTGGAAACACCATATATTTT. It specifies CASSQDELSSGNTIYF.

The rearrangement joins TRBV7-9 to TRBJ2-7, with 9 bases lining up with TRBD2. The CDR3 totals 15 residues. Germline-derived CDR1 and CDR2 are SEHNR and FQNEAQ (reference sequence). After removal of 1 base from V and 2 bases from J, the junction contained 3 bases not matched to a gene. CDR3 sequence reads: CASSLVSGGTYEQYF. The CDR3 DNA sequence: TGTGCCAGCAGCTTAGTGAGCGGGGGGACCTACGAGCAGTACTTC.

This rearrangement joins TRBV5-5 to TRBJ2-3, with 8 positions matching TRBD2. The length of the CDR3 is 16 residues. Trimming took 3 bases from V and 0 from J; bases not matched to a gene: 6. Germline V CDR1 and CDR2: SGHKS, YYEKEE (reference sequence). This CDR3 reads CASSSTGGPSTDTQYF. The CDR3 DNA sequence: TGTGCCAGCAGCTCCACGGGGGGGCCAAGCACAGATACGCAGTATTTT. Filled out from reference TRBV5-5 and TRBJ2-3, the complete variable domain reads DAGVTQSPTHLIKTRGQQVTLRCSPISGHKSVSWYQQVLGQGPQFIFQYYEKEERGRGNFPDRFSARQFPNYSSELNVNALLLGDSALYLCASSSTGGPSTDTQYFGPGTRLTVL.

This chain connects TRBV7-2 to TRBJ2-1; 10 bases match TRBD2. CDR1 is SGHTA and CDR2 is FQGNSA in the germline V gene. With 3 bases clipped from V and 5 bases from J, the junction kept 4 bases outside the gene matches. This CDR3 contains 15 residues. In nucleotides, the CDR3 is TGTGCCAGCAGCTTCGGACTAGCGGTGAACAATGAGCAGTTCTTC. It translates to CASSFGLAVNNEQFF.

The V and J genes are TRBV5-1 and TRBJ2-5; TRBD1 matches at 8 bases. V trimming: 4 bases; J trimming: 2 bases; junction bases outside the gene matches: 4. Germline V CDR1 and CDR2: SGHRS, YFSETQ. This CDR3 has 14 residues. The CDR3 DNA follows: TGCGCCAGCAGCCGGGACAGGCTACAAGAGACCCAGTACTTC. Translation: CASSRDRLQETQYF. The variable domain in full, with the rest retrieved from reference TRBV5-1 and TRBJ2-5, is KAGVTQTPRYLIKTRGQQVTLSCSPISGHRSVSWYQQTPGQGLQFLFEYFSETQRNKGNFPGRFSGRQFSNSRSEMNVSTLELGDSALYLCASSRDRLQETQYFGPGTRLLVL.

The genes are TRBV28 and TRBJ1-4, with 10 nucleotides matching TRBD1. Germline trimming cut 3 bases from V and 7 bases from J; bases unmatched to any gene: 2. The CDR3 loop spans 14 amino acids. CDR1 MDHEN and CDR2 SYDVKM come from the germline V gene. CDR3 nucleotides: TGTGCCAGCAGTTTGGGACAGGGGTCTGAAAAACTGTTTTTT. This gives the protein CASSLGQGSEKLFF.

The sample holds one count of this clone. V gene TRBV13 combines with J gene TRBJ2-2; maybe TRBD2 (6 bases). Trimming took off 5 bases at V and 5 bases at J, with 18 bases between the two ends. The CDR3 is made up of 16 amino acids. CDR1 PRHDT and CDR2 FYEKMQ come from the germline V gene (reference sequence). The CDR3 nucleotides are TGTGCCAGCAGCCTATCCCACGGGGGATTAACCGGGGAGCTGTTTTTT. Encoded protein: CASSLSHGGLTGELFF.